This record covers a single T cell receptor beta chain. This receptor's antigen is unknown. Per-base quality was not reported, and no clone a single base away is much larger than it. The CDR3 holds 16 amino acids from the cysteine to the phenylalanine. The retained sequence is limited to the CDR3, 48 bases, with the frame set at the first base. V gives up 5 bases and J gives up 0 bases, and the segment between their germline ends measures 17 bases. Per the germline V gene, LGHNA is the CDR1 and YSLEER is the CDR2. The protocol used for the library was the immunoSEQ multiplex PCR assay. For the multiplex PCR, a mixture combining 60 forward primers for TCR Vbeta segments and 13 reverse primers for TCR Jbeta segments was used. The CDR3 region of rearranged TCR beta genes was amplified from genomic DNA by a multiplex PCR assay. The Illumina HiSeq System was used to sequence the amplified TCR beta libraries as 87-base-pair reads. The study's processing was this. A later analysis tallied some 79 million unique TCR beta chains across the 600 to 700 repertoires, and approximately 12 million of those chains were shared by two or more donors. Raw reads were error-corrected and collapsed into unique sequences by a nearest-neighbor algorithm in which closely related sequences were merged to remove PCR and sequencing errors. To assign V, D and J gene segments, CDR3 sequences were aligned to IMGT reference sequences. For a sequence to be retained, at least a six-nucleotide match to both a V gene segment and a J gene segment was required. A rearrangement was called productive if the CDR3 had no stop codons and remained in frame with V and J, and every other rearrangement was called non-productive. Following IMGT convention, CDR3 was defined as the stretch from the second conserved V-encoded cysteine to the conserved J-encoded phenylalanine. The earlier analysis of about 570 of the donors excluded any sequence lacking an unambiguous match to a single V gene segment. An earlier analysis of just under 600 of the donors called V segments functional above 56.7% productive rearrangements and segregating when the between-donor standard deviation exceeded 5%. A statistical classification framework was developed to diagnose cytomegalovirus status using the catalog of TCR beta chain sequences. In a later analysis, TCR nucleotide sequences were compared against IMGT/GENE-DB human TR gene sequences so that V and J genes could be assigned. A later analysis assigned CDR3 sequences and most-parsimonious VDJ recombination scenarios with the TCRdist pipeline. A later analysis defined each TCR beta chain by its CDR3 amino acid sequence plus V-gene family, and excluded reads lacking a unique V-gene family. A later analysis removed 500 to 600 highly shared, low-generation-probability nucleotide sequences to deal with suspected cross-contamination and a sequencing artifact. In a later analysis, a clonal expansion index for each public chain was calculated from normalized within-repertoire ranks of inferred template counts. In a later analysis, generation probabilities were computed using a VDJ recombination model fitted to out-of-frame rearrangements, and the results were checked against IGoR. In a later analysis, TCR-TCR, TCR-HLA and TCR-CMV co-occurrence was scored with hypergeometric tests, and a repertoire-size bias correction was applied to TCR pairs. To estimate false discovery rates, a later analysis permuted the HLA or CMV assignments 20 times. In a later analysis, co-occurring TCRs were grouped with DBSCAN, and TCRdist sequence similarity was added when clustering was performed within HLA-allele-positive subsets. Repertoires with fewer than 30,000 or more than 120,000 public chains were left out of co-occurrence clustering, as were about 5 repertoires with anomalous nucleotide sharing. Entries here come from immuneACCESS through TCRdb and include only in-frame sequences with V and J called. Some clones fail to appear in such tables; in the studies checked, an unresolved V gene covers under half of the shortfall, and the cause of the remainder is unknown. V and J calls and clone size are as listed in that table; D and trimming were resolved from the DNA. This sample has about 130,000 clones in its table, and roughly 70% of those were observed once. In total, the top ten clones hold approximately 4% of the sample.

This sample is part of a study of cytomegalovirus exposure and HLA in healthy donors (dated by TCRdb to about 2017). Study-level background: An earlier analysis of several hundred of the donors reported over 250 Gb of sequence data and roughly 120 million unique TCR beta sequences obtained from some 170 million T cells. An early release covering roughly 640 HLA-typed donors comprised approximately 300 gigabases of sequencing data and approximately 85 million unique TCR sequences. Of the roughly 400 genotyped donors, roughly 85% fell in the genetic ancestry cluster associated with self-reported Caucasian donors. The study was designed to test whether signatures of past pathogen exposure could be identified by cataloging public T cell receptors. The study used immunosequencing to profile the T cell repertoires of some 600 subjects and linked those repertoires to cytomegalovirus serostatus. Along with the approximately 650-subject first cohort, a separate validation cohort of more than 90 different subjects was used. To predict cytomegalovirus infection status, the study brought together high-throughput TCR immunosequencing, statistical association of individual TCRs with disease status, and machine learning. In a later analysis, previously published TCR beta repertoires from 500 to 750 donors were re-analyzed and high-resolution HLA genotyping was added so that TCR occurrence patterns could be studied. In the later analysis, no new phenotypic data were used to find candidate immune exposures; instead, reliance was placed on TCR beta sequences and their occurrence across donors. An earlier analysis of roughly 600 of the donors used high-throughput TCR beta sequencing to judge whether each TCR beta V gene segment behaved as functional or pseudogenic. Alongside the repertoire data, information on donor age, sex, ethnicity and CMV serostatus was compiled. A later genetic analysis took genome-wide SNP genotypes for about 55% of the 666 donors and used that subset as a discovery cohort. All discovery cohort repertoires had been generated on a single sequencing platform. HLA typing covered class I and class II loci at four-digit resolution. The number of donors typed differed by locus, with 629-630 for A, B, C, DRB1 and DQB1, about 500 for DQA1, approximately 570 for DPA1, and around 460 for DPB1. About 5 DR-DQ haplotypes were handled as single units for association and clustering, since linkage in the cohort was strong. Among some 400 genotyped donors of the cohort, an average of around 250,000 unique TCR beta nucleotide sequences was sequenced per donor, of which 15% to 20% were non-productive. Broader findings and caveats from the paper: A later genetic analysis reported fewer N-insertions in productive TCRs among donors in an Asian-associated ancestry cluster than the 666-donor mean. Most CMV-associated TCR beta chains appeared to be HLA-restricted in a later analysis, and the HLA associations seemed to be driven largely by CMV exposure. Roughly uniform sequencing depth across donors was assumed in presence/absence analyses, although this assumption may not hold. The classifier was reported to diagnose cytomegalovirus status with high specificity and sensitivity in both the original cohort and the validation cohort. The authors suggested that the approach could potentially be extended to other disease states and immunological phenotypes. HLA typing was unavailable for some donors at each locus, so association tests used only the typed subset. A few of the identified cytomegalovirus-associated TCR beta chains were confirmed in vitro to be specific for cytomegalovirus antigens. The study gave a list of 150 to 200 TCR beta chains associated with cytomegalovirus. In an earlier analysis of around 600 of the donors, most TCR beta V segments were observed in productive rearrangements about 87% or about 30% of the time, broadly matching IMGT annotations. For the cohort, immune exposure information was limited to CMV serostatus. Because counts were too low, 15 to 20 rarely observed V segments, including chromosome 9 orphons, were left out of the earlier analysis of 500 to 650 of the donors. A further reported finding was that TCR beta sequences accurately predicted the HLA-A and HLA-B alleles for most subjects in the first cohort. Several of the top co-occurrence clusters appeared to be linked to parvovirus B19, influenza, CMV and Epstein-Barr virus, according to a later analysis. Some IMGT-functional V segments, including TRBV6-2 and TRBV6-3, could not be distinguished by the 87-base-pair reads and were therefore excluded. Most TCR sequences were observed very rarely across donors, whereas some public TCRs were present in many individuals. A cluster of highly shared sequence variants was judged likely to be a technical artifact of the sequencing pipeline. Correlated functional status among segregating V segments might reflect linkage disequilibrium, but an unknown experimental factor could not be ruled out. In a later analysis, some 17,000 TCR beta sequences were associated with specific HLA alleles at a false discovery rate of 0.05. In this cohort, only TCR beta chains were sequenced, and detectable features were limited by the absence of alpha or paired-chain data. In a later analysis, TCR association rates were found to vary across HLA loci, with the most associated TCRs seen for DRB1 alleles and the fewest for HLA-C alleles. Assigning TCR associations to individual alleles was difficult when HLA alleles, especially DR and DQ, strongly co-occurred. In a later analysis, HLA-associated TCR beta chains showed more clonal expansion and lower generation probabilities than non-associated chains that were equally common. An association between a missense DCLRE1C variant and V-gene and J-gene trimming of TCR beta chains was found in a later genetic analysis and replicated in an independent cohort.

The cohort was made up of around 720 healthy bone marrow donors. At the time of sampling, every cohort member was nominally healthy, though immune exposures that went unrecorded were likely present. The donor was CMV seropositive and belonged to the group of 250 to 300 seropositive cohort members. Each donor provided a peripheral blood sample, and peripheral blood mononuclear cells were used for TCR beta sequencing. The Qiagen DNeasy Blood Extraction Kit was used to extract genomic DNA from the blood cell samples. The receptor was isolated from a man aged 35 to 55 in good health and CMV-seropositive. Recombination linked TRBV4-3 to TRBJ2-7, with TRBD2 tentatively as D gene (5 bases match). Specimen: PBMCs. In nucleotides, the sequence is TGCGCCAGCAGCTCTTCTCTGACTATAAGCTCCTACGAGCAGTACTTC. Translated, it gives CASSSSLTISSYEQYF.